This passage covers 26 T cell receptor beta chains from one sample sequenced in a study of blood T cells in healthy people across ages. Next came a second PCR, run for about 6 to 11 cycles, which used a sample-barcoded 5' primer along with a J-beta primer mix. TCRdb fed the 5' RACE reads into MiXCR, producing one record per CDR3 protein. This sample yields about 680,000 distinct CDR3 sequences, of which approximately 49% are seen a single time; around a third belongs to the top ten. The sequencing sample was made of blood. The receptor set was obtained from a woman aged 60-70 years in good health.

CDR3 in DNA: TGCAGTGCTAAAAGCGGGCTCTACAATGAGCAGTTCTTC. Protein: CSAKSGLYNEQFF. The chain couples TRBV20-1 to TRBJ2-1, with D perhaps matching TRBD2 (6 bases). This CDR3 region has 13 residues. Per the germline V gene, CDR1 is DFQATT and CDR2 is SNEGSKA (reference sequence). Deletions cut 4 bases from V and 3 bases from J, with 10 bases between.

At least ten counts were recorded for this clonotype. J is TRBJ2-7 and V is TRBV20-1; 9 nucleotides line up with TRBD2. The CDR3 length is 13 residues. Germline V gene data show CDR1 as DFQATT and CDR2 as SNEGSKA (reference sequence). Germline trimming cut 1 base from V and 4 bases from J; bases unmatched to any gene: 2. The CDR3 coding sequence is TGCAGTGCTAGAGGGACTAGCGATTACGAGCAGTACTTC. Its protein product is CSARGTSDYEQYF.

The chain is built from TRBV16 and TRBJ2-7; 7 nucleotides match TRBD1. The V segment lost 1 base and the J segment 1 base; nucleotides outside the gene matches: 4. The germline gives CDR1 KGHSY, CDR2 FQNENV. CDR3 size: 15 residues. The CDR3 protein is CASSQWAGGSYEQYF. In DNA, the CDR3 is TGTGCCAGCAGCCAATGGGCAGGGGGATCCTACGAGCAGTACTTC.

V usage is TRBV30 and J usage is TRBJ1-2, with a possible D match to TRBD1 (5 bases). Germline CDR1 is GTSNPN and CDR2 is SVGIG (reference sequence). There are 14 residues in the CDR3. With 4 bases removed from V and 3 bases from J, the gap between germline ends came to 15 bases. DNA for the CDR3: TGTGCCTGGAAACGGGCAGGGCAGGACTATGGCTACACCTTC. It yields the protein CAWKRAGQDYGYTF.

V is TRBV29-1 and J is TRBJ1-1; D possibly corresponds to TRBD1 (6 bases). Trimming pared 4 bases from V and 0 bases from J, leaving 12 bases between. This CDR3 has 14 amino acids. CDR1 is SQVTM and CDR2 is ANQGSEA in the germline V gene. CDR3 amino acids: CSVVRGGMNTEAFF. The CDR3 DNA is TGCAGCGTTGTCAGGGGCGGCATGAACACTGAAGCTTTCTTT.

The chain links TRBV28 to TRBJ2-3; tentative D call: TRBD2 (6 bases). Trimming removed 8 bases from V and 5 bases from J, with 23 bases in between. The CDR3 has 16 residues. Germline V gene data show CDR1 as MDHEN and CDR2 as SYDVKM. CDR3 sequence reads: CASSANRDGGRDTQYF. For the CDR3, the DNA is TGTGCCAGCTCAGCAAACCGGGACGGAGGGAGAGATACGCAGTATTTT.

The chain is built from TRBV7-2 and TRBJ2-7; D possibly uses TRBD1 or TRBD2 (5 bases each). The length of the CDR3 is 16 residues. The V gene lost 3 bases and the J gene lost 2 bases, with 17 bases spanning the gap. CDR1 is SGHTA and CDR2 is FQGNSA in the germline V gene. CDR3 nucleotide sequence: TGTGCCAGCAGCTTTGCGGGTTCAGGGTCCCCCTACGAGCAGTACTTC. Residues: CASSFAGSGSPYEQYF.

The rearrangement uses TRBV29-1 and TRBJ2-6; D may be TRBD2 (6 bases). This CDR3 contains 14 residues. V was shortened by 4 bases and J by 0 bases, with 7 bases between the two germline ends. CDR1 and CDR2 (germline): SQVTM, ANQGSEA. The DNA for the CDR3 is TGCAGCGTTGGGAGGGACTCTGGGGCCAACGTCCTGACTTTC. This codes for CSVGRDSGANVLTF. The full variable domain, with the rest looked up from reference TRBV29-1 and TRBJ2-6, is SAVISQKPSRDICQRGTSLTIQCQVDSQVTMMFWYRQQPGQSLTLIATANQGSEATYESGFVIDKFPISRPNLTFSTLTVSNMSPEDSSIYLCSVGRDSGANVLTFGAGSRLTVL.

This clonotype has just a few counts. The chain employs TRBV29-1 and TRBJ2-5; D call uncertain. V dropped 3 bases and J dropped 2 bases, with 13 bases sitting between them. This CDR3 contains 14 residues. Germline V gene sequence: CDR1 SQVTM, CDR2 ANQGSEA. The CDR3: CSVELRQIQETQYF. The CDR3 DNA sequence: TGCAGCGTTGAGTTGCGTCAGATTCAAGAGACCCAGTACTTC.

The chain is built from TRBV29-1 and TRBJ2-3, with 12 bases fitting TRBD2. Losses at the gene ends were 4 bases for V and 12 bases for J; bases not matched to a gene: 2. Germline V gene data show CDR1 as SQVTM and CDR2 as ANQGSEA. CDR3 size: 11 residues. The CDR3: CSVGLAGVQYF. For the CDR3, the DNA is TGCAGCGTTGGACTAGCGGGGGTTCAGTATTTT.

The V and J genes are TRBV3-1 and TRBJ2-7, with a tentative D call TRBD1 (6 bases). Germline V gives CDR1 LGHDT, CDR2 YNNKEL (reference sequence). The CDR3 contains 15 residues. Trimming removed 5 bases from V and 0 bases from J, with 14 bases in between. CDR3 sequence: CASSYRQALSYEQYF. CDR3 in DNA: TGTGCCAGCAGCTATCGACAGGCCCTCTCCTACGAGCAGTACTTC.

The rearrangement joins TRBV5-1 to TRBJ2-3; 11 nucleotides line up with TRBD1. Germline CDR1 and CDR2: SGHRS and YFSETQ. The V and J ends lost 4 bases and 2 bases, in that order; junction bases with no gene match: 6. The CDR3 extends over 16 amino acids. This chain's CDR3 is CASSTGQGAYTDTQYF. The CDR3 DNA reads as TGCGCCAGCAGCACAGGACAGGGGGCCTACACAGATACGCAGTATTTT.

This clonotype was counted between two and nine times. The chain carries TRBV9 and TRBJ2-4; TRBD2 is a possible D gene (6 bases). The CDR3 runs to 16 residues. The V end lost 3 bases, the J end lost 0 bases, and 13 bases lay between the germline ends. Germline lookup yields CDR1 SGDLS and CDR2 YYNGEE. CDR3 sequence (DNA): TGTGCCAGCAGCGGAGGCGGGACGGTAGCCAAAAACATTCAGTACTTC. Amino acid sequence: CASSGGGTVAKNIQYF.

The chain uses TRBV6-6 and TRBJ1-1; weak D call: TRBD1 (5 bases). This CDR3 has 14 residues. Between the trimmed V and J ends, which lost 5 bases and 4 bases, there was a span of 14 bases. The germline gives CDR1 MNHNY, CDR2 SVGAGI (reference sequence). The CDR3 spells CASSIPDTSTEAFF. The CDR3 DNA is TGTGCCAGCAGTATCCCGGACACGAGCACTGAAGCTTTCTTT.

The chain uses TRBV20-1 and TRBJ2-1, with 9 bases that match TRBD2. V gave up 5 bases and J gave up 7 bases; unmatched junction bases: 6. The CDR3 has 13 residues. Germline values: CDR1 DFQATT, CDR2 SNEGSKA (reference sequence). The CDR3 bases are TGCAGTGCTGTAGCGGGAGTGGGTAATGAGCAGTTCTTC. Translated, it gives CSAVAGVGNEQFF.

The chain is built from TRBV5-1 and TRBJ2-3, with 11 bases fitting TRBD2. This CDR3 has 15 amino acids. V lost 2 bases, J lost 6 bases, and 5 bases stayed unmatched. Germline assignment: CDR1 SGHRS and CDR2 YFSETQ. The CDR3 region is CASSFSSGRADTQYF. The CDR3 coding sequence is TGCGCCAGCAGCTTTAGTAGCGGGAGGGCCGATACGCAGTATTTT.

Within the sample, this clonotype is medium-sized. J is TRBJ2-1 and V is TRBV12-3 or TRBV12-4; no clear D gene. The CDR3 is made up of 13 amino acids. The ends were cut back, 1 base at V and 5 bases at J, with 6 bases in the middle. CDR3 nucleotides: TGTGCCAGCAGTTTAGTTGTGAACAATGAGCAGTTCTTC. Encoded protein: CASSLVVNNEQFF.

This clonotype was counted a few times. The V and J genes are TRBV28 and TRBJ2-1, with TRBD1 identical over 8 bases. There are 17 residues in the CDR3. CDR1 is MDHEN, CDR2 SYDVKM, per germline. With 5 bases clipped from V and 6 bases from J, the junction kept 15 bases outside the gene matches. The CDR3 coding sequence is TGTGCCAGCAGTCGGCGCCGAGGTCAGGGGGCTGTCAATGAGCAGTTCTTC. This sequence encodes CASSRRRGQGAVNEQFF.

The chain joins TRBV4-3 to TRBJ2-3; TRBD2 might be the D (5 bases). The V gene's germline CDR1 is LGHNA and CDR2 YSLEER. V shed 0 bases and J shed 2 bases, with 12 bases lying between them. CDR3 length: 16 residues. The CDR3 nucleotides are TGCGCCAGCAGCCAAGATGAGCGGACCTTCACAGATACGCAGTATTTT. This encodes CASSQDERTFTDTQYF.

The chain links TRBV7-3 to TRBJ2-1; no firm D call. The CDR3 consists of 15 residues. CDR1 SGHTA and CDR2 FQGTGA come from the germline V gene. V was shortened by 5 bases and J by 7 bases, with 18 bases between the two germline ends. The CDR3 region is CASSLGRAIGNEQFF. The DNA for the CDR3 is TGTGCCAGCAGCCTCGGACGAGCTATTGGGAATGAGCAGTTCTTC.

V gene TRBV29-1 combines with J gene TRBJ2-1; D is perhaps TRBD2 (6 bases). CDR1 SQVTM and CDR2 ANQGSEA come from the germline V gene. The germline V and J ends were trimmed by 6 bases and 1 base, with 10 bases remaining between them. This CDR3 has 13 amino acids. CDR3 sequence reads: CSVGGGSYNEQFF. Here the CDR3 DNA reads TGCAGCGTGGGTGGGGGGTCCTACAATGAGCAGTTCTTC.

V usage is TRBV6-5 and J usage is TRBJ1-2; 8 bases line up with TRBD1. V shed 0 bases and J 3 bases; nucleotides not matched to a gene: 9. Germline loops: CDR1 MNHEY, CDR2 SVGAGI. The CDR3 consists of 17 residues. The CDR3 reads CASSYSTGAMVDYGYTF. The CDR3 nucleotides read TGTGCCAGCAGTTACTCGACAGGGGCGATGGTAGACTATGGCTACACCTTC.

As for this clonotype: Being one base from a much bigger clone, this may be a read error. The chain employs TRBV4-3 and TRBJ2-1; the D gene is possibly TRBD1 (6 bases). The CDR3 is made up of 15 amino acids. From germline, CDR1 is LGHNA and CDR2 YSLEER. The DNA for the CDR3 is TGCGCCAGCAGCCAAGCAGGGGCGAGCTACGATGAGCAGTTCTTC. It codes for CASSQAGASYDEQFF.

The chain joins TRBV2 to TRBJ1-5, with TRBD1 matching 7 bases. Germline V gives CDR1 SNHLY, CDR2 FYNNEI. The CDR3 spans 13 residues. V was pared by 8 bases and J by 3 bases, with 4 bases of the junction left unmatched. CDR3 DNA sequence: TGTGCCAGCGCGGACAGGTCCAATCAGCCCCAGCATTTT. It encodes CASADRSNQPQHF.

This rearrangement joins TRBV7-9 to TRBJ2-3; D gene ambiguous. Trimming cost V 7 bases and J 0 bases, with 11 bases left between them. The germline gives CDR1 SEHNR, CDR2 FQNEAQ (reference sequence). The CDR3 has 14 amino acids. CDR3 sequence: CASNSEVSTDTQYF. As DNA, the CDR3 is TGTGCCAGCAACTCCGAGGTTAGCACAGATACGCAGTATTTT. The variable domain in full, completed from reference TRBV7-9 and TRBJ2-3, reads DTGVSQNPRHKITKRGQNVTFRCDPISEHNRLYWYRQTLGQGPEFLTYFQNEAQLEKSRLLSDRFSAERPKGSFSTLEIQRTEQGDSAMYLCASNSEVSTDTQYFGPGTRLTVL.

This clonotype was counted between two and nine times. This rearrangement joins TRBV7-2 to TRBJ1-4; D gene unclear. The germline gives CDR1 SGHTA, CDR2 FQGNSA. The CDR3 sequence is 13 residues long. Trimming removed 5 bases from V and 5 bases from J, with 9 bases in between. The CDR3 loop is CASSQRRNEKLFF. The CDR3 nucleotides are TGTGCCAGCAGCCAGCGACGAAATGAAAAACTGTTTTTT. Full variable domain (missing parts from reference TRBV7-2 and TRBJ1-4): GAGVSQSPSNKVTEKGKDVELRCDPISGHTALYWYRQSLGQGLEFLIYFQGNSAPDKSGLPSDRFSAERTGGSVSTLTIQRTQQEDSAVYLCASSQRRNEKLFFGSGTQLSVL.